The text below deals with one TCR beta chain. Its target antigen remains unknown. There are no base qualities to consult, and no much larger clone falls within one base. Trimming takes 7 bases from V and 1 base from J, and the germline ends sit 21 bases apart. CDR1 is given as SQVTM and CDR2 as ANQGSEA, both from the germline V gene. The CDR3 measures 16 amino acids from cysteine to phenylalanine. Only the CDR3 portion is preserved as DNA: 48 bases, with reading frame beginning at the first base. Every donor in the study was a healthy Caucasian. The twin cohort comprised three pairs of female monozygotic twins, all aged roughly 18 to 29 years. The RNA used for TCR libraries was isolated from peripheral blood mononuclear cells. This record comes from a study of identical twins (dated by TCRdb to 2016 to 2017). Background for the entire study: The study deep-sequenced TCR alpha and beta repertoires from monozygotic twins, unrelated adults of various ages and cord blood to test whether fetal clonotypes persist. Replicate twin experiments were performed at different times using different library preparation protocols to rule out contamination.

Paper-wide results and their limitations: Abundant cord blood beta clonotypes carried fewer insertions; young adult naive repertoires showed a weaker similar trend, while memory repertoires showed none. Excess twin sharing in beta out-of-frame sequences was weaker because fewer shared sequences lowered the signal-to-noise ratio. Zero-insertion analyses could be partly confounded by invariant T cells such as MAIT and iNKT, though diverse VJ usage argued against such confounding for most clonotypes. Because the same donors could not be followed over many years, the conclusions relied on cross-sectional statistical analysis. Compared with coincidental sharing between unrelated individuals, an excess of low generation-probability sequences was observed among out-of-frame TCR alpha sequences shared between twins. In monozygotic twins, out-of-frame TCR alpha sharing was systematically underestimated by recombination models, although the models agreed with sharing between unrelated individuals.

Library preparation employed 5' RACE. The data were produced on an Illumina HiSeq 2000. Template switching added a universal primer binding site, and the final cDNA carried a unique molecular identifier that allowed TCR cDNA molecules to be counted accurately. Specific primers in the conserved constant-segment region were used to synthesize first-strand cDNA for TCR alpha and beta chains. Each cDNA library was double barcoded, with a SMART-Mk sample barcode plus Illumina barcodes, to control for contamination. Two successive PCR steps introduced TruSeq adapter sequences along with Illumina sample barcodes. The TCR alpha and beta cDNA libraries were sequenced on the Illumina HiSeq platform using custom primers. Per the authors' processing: MiGEC processed the raw reads to extract unique molecular identifiers, while MiXCR was used to determine the CDR3 positions. Recombination models were inferred per individual with the repgenHMM and IGoR tools using an EM algorithm. Shared clonotypes were analyzed with the tcR package in R, and sharing was normalized by the product of cloneset sizes. To study raw recombination free of thymic and clonal selection effects, out-of-frame nonproductive sequences were analyzed. TCRdb took the public reads, trimmed them with fastp at Q25, ran MiXCR for clone calling and kept in-frame beta chains. Duplicate CDR3 protein sequences are folded into a single record with the most common DNA and genes. These V and J calls derive from TCRdb rather than the authors' analysis. In all, the sample holds some 500,000 distinct CDR3 sequences, and more than 9% of those were seen once. Under 3% of the sample rests with the top ten.

This same sample was also part of a study on yellow fever vaccine responses in identical twins. As the second study states: The authors reported that the T cell response to vaccination in identical twins appeared partly convergent and partly personalized. The study precisely tracked vaccine-responding T cell clones in identical twins.

The source material was PBMCs. The TCR sequence derives from a woman younger than 30 in good health. The chain is encoded by TRBV29-1 joined to TRBJ2-3; the D gene is possibly TRBD2, with 6 bases matching. Read as DNA, the sequence is TGCAGCGCCCTCCAGGCGGGGTTCAGGGGCACAGATACGCAGTATTTT. It encodes CSALQAGFRGTDTQYF.